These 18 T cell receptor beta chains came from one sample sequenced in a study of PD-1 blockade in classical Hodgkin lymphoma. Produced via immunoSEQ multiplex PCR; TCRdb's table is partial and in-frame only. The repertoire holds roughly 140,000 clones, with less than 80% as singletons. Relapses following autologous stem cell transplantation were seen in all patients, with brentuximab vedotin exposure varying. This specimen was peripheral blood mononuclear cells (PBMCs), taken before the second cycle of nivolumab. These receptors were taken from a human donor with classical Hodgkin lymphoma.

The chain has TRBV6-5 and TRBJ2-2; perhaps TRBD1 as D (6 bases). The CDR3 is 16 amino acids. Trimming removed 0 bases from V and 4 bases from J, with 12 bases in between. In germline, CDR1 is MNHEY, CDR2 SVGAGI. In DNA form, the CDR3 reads TGTGCCAGCAGTTACTCCGGGACAACCATCACCGGGGAGCTGTTTTTT. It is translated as CASSYSGTTITGELFF.

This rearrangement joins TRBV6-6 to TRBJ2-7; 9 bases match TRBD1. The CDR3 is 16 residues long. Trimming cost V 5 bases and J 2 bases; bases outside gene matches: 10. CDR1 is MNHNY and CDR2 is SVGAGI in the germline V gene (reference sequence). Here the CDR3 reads CASSSRDRDAPYEQYF. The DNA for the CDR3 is TGTGCCAGCAGTAGCCGGGACAGGGACGCACCCTACGAGCAGTACTTC.

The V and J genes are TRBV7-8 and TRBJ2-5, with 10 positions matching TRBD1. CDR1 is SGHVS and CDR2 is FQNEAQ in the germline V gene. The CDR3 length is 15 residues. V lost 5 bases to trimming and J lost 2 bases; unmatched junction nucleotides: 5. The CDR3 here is CASSAWTGGQETQYF. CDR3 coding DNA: TGTGCCAGCAGCGCATGGACAGGGGGTCAAGAGACCCAGTACTTC.

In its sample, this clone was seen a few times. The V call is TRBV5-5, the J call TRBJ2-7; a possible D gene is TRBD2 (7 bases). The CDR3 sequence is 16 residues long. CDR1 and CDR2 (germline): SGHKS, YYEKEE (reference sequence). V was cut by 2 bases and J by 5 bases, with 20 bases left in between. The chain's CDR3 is CASSLGGASARNEQYF. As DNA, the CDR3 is TGTGCCAGCAGCTTAGGGGGGGCTAGCGCCCGGAACGAGCAGTACTTC.

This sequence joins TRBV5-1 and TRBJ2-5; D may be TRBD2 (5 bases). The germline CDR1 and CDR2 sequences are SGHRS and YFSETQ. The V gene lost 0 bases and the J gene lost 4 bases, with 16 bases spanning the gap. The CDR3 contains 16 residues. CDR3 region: CASSLESAGVSETQYF. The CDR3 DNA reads TGCGCCAGCAGCTTGGAATCGGCCGGGGTTTCAGAGACCCAGTACTTC.

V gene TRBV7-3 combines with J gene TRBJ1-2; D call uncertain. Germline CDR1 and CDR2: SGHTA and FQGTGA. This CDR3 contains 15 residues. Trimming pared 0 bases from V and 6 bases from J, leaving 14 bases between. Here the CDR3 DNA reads TGTGCCAGCAGCTTAACCCCGAGTCTGGTCGATGGCTACACCTTC. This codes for CASSLTPSLVDGYTF.

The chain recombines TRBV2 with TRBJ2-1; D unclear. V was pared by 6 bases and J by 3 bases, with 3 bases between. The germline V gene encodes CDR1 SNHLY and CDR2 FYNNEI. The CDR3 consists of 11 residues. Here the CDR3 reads CASRSYNEQFF. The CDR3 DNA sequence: TGTGCCAGCAGAAGCTACAATGAGCAGTTCTTC.

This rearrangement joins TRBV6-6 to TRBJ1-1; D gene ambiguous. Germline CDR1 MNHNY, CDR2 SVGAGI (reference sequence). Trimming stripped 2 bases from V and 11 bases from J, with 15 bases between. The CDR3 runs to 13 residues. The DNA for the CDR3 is TGTGCCAGCAGTTACCAAAGGGTTTGGCGTGCTTTCTTT. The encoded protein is CASSYQRVWRAFF.

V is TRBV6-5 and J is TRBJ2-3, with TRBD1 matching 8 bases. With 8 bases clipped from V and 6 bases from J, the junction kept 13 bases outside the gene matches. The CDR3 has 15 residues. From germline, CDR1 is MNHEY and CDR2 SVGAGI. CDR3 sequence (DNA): TGTGCCAGCGGAGACTCCAGGACAGGGACGGATACGCAGTATTTT. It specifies CASGDSRTGTDTQYF.

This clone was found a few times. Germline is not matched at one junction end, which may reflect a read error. This CDR3 reads CASSQGGQKRFF. The CDR3 DNA follows: TGCGCCAGCAGCCAAGGGGGACAGAAACGGTTTTTT. The chain carries TRBV4-1 and TRBJ1-4; 7 positions agree with TRBD1. Germline CDR1 is MGHRA and CDR2 is YSYEKL. There are 12 residues in the CDR3.

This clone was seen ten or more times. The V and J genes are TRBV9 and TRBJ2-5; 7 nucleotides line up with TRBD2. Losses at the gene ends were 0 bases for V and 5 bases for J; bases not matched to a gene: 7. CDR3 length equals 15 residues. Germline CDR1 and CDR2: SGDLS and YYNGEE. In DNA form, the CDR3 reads TGTGCCAGCAGCGTAGGATCGGGAGGAAGGGAGACCCAGTACTTC. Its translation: CASSVGSGGRETQYF.

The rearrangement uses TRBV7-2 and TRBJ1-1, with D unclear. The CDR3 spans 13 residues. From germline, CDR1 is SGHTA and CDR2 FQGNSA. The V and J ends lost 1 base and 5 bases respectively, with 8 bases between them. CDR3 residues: CASSLVPSTEAFF. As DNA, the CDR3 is TGTGCCAGCAGCTTAGTCCCGAGTACTGAAGCTTTCTTT.

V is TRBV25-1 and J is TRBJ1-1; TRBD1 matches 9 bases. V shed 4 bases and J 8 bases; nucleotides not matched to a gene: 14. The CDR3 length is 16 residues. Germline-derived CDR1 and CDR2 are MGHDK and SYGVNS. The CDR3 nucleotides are TGTGCCAGCAGTGCCGACAGGGGGGTTAGCGGAGTAGAAGCTTTCTTT. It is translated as CASSADRGVSGVEAFF.

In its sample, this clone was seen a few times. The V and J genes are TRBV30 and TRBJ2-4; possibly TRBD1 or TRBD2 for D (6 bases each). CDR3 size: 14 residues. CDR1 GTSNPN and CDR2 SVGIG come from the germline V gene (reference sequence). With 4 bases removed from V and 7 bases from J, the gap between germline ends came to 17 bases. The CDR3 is CAWNLQGGENIQYF. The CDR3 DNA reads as TGTGCCTGGAACCTACAGGGCGGGGAGAACATTCAGTACTTC.

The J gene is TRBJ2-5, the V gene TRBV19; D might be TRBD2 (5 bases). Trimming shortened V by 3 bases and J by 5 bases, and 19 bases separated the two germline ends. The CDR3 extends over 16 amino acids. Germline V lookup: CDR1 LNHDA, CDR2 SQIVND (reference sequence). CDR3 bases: TGTGCCAGTAGTATGGGTGGTGTCACTAGTGGTGAGACCCAGTACTTC. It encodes CASSMGGVTSGETQYF.

The chain's CDR3 is CASSPGQGWETQYF. The CDR3 nucleotides are TGTGCCAGTAGTCCGGGACAGGGGTGGGAGACCCAGTACTTC. J is TRBJ2-5 and V is TRBV19; 10 bases agree with TRBD1. The CDR3 consists of 14 residues. Germline trimming cut 5 bases from V and 5 bases from J; bases unmatched to any gene: 5. Germline assignment: CDR1 LNHDA and CDR2 SQIVND (reference sequence).

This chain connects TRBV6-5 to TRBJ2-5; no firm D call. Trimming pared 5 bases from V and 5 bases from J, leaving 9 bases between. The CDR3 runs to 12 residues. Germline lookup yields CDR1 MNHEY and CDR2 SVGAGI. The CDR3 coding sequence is TGTGCCAGCAGTAGGTCGGAGGAGACCCAGTACTTC. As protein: CASSRSEETQYF.

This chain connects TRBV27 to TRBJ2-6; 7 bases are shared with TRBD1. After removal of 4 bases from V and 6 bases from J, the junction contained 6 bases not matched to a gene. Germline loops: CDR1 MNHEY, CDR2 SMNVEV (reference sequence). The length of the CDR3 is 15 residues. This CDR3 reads CASSSGTVTANVLTF. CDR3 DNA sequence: TGTGCCAGCAGTTCTGGGACAGTAACGGCCAACGTCCTGACTTTC.